This is a list of T cell receptor beta chains from one sample in a study of blood T cell repertoires in COVID-19. Profiled with immunoSEQ multiplex PCR; TCRdb holds only in-frame clones, not every one. The sample holds 55,000 to 80,000 clones; roughly 68% are singletons and the top ten take 28%. The sample taken for sequencing was peripheral blood. Receptors were obtained from a woman at least 80 years old with acute or convalescent COVID-19. Each CDR3 is given without its conserved first and last residue.

TRBV15 | ATSRPGLAGVSSYNEQF
TRBV11-3 | ASSFSGEIGYEQY
TRBV5-6 | ASSFGQRPYEQY
TRBV28 | ASRPTRNTGELF
TRBV27 | ASMPPGGGDEQY
TRBV29-1 | SVDPGRGARGYT
TRBV11-3 | ASSRDRLAEAF
TRBV28 | ASSQARAGGV
TRBV20-1 | SAPTGGTQY
TRBV28 | ASSSQGHGYT
TRBV6-5 | AGSSQGAPSPWQY
TRBV5-5 | ASSRGLAGMSYEQY
TRBV30 | AWSVRGGYGYT
TRBV11-2 | ASSLAGLNNEQF
TRBV24-1 | ATSDSGQETQY
TRBV4-3 | ASSQDYRAYTDTQY
TRBV5-4 | ASSPGTGVVWEQY
TRBV14 | ASSQTSGTPF
TRBV6-2/TRBV6-3 | ASSQSNVDQPQH
TRBV7-2 | ASSNKNTGELF
TRBV14 | ASSQDIAGGSYEQY
TRBV5-1 | ASSLAASGRTDTQY
TRBV7-9 | ASSHSGRYYEQY
TRBV15 | ATSPQDSREKLF
TRBV6-4 | ASSVAGGLGEQF
TRBV5-1 | ASSKSLAGSEQY
TRBV30 | AWSGHDDRGTNTGELF
TRBV19 | ASSGTGNQPQH
TRBV28 | ASSLTGGGVGHNEQF
TRBV6-5 | ASRETSGFYEQY
TRBV27 | ASSFWEADTQY
TRBV10-3 | AIGEREWETQY
TRBV19 | ASSKDGKTEAF
TRBV7-9 | ASSRPADTPYEQY
TRBV15 | ATSRVASGRAAKNIQY
TRBV29-1 | SARTSGSQTQY
TRBV14 | ASSQLWTSGNEQY
TRBV20-1 | SARATYEQY
TRBV14 | ASSQEWEVGYT
TRBV11-3 | ASSELSGSSYNEQF
TRBV11-2 | ASAVSFLSYNEQF
TRBV6-2/TRBV6-3 | ASSLGLATYEQY
TRBV6-6 | ASSPRLAGVGSSSYNEQF
TRBV6-4 | ASSDSNRGTEAF
TRBV20-1 | SASPSGTGELF
TRBV11-2 | ASSLGRTGLRG
TRBV5-1 | ASSLVSGSVNEQF
TRBV27 | ASSLWQGAEDTQY
TRBV7-8 | ASSGRARGETQY
TRBV6-2/TRBV6-3 | ASSYQDRADGYT
TRBV27 | ASKKQGVNTEAF